The rows below give T cell receptor beta chains drawn from one sample of a study of low-dose radiotherapy and immunotherapy resistance in tumors. TCRdb itself ran the reads through MiXCR, one entry per CDR3 protein. The sample shows around 80,000 distinct CDR3 sequences, 17% of them seen only once. Sequences were derived from PBMCs, sampled after low-dose radiotherapy plus immunotherapy. The receptors originated from a male donor with prostate cancer. Each CDR3 is given with its conserved first and last residue. The D gene is left open where the match is weak. Clone size is not always given. Where it is, it says once, few, many or a class for expanded clones.

j_call clone_size d_call v_call cdr3_nt cdr3_aa
TRBJ2-5 many TRBD1 TRBV5-5 TGTGCCAGCAGCTTGGAGGGGACAGGAGAGACCCAGTACTTC CASSLEGTGETQYF
TRBJ2-7 many NA TRBV14 TGTGCCAGCAGCCAAGTCATGGGCAGGGGGGTCTACGAGCAGTACTTC CASSQVMGRGVYEQYF
TRBJ2-1 many TRBD2 TRBV2 TGTGCCAGCAGTAAGGGACTAGCCGGGGGTGAGCAGTTCTTC CASSKGLAGGEQFF
TRBJ2-1 few TRBD1 TRBV27 TGTGCCAGCAGTCCAGACAGGGGGCTTTCCTACAATGAGCAGTTCTTC CASSPDRGLSYNEQFF
TRBJ1-6 NA TRBD1 TRBV5-4 TGTGCCAGCAGCCGCCGGGACAGGGGGCCGGATTCACCCCTCCACTTT CASSRRDRGPDSPLHF
TRBJ1-4 many NA TRBV20-1 TGCAGTGCTAGTATTTCAGGGTCAACTAATGAAAAACTGTTTTTT CSASISGSTNEKLFF
TRBJ2-4 many TRBD2 TRBV3-1 TGTGCCAGCAGCCCCTTAAGCAGCGGGGGCATTCAGTACTTC CASSPLSSGGIQYF
TRBJ2-4 many NA TRBV4-1 TGCGCCAGCAGCCAAGAAGTGCGACAGCAGAAAAACATTCAGTACTTC CASSQEVRQQKNIQYF
TRBJ1-1 many NA TRBV28 TGTGCCAGCAGTCAAATACAGGGTCTGATGATCACTGAAGCTTTCTTT CASSQIQGLMITEAFF
TRBJ2-1 few TRBD2 TRBV5-4 TGTGCCAGCAGCTTGCGTCTAGCGGGAAATGAGCAGTTCTTC CASSLRLAGNEQFF
TRBJ2-7 many TRBD2 TRBV20-1 TGCAGTGCTTCCCGATTCCCCGGGACTAGCGCGTACGAGCAGTACTTC CSASRFPGTSAYEQYF
TRBJ2-3 many TRBD2 TRBV18 TGTGCCAGCTCCCTATTGGGGACTAGCGGGCGCACAGATACGCAGTATTTT CASSLLGTSGRTDTQYF
TRBJ2-3 many NA TRBV15 TGTGCCACCAGCAGAGATAGGCCTAGCACAGATACGCAGTATTTT CATSRDRPSTDTQYF
TRBJ1-5 many NA TRBV7-9 TGTGCCAGCAGCTTAGTGGGGGGCCCTTATCAGCCCCAGCATTTT CASSLVGGPYQPQHF
TRBJ1-1 few TRBD1 TRBV27 TGTGCCAGCAGTTTATCAGGGGGCTCAGGGACTGAAGCTTTCTTT CASSLSGGSGTEAFF
TRBJ1-3 many NA TRBV21-1 TGTGCCAGCAGCAGAAAGACAGGATACTCTGGAAACACCATATATTTT CASSRKTGYSGNTIYF
TRBJ2-3 many TRBD2 TRBV5-1 TGCGCCAGCAGCTTGGGGGACTACACAGATACGCAGTATTTT CASSLGDYTDTQYF
TRBJ1-6 many TRBD1 TRBV20-1 TGCAGTGCTAGAAGACAGGGGGATTCACCCCTCCACTTT CSARRQGDSPLHF
TRBJ2-7 many NA TRBV6-8 TGTGCCAGCAGTCTATCGGGTTACGAGCAGTACTTC CASSLSGYEQYF
TRBJ2-7 many NA TRBV6-1 TGTGCCAGCAGTGATTTGGGGGTCGGGGAGCAGTACTTC CASSDLGVGEQYF
TRBJ2-3 many NA TRBV15 TGTGCCACCAGCAGATCTACCGGGATCGCTGGGAGTGGGGTCACAGATACGCAGTATTTT CATSRSTGIAGSGVTDTQYF
TRBJ2-3 few TRBD2 TRBV5-4 TGTGCCAGCAGCCCGACTAGCGGGACTTGGGATACGCAGTATTTT CASSPTSGTWDTQYF
TRBJ2-1 NA TRBD2 TRBV7-2 TGTGCCAGCAGCTATAGCGGACTAGCGGGAGCCAATGAGCAGTTCTTC CASSYSGLAGANEQFF
TRBJ2-7 few TRBD2 TRBV7-8 TGTGCCAGCAGCCCCGACGGGGGGTCCTACGAGCAGTACTTC CASSPDGGSYEQYF
TRBJ2-1 NA TRBD1 TRBV6-5 TGTGCCAGCAGAACGGACAGGGTATACAATGAGCAGTTCTTC CASRTDRVYNEQFF
TRBJ2-7 many NA TRBV28 TGTGCCAGCAGTTTGATGGGTCGCTCCTACGAGCAGTACTTC CASSLMGRSYEQYF
TRBJ1-5 many NA TRBV4-1 TGCGCCAGCAGCCAGGGGATGGCCGGGGGCAATCAGCCCCAGCATTTT CASSQGMAGGNQPQHF